The following is a T cell receptor beta chain sequence with its context. What it binds is not known. This sample was taken from a study of T-cell memory formation after mild COVID-19. Study-level background: Largely donor-specific TCR clusters were found. Study-wide results and limits: Pre-infection memory harbored some responding clones, suggesting cross-reactive memory joined. Clones that shrank (day 15 to 85) were balanced CD4/CD8, whereas later expanders leaned CD4+.

Constant-segment-primed 5'RACE gave TCR alpha and TCR beta cDNA libraries with sample barcodes and UMIs. TCRdb independently ran MiXCR on the 5' RACE reads; one entry per CDR3 protein. The table records a few hundred thousand distinct CDR3 sequences, about a sixth of them present only once. The V gene lost 4 bases and the J gene lost 1 base, with 15 bases spanning the gap. The CDR3 contains 16 residues. CDR1 is SGDLS and CDR2 is YYNGEE in the germline V gene. Sample: PBMCs or a T cell subset sorted from them (not recorded which). This TCR came from a man in his late teens or twenties who had mild COVID-19 (a few samples of this study predate the infection). Cell type and time point are not known. The V and J genes are TRBV9 and TRBJ2-4; perhaps TRBD1 as D (5 bases). CDR3 sequence reads: CASSPRPGWAKNIQYF. The DNA of the CDR3 is TGTGCCAGCAGCCCAAGGCCAGGGTGGGCCAAAAACATTCAGTACTTC.